This T cell receptor beta chain was obtained from a study of T cells in Graves' hyperthyroidism and ophthalmopathy. Study details: It was at initial diagnosis, before any treatment, that peripheral blood was collected.

V was cut by 1 base and J by 4 bases, with 7 bases left in between. The CDR3 length is 12 residues. Germline V lookup: CDR1 DFQATT, CDR2 SNEGSKA (reference sequence). General study findings and limits: Among thyroid clonotypes expanded above 0.001, most also appeared in blood. Prediction of ophthalmopathy progression came a median 6.5 months pre-onset.

Together with thyroid ultrasound, orbital computed tomography, serum thyroxine and TRAb, clinical symptoms were used for diagnoses. Researchers amplified the TCR beta CDR3 regions from RNA transcripts. HTBI primers were the set used in a first-round RT-PCR of the TCR CDR3. TCRdb re-called the multiplex PCR reads through MiXCR, storing one row per CDR3 protein. The repertoire holds fewer than 450,000 distinct CDR3 sequences, with around 15% as singletons. In this sample, this clonotype turned up many times. Its antigen is currently unknown. Material for sequencing was blood. The clonotype comes from a man between 50 and 59 years old with Graves' ophthalmopathy. The gene calls are TRBV20-1 and TRBJ1-2; no firm D call. The CDR3 protein is CSARVVGYGYTF. The CDR3 bases are TGCAGTGCTAGAGTGGTTGGCTATGGCTACACCTTC.